Listed here are 10 T cell receptor beta chains from one sample, sequenced in a study of cytomegalovirus exposure and HLA in healthy donors. The table came from immunoSEQ multiplex PCR; TCRdb's copy has only in-frame clones and leaves some out. The profile shows 100,000 to 150,000 clones, 89% of them singletons. Sequences were obtained from PBMCs. These receptors all stem from a woman aged 18-30 years in good health and CMV-seronegative.

This chain links TRBV4-3 with TRBJ2-1; 11 nucleotides match TRBD2. Trimming cost V 3 bases and J 3 bases; bases outside gene matches: 4. The CDR3 is made up of 16 amino acids. Germline values: CDR1 LGHNA, CDR2 YSLEER. DNA for the CDR3: TGCGCCAGCAGCCAGATAGGGACTAGCGGCTACAATGAGCAGTTCTTC. As protein: CASSQIGTSGYNEQFF.

As concerns this clone: The conserved phenylalanine or tryptophan is not found at the CDR3 terminus, so this likely reflects a read error. It is unclear where the CDR3 begins or ends on the DNA, so no DNA is shown, and the CDR3 is as TCRdb lists it. The chain couples TRBV28 to TRBJ1-2; TRBD1 was called by the table and not checked on the DNA. Germline-derived CDR1 and CDR2 are MDHEN and SYDVKM. Counting both end residues, the CDR3 totals 12 amino acids. CDR3 sequence reads: CASSSGQALGSI.

The rearrangement joins TRBV11-3 to TRBJ2-3; 10 nucleotides align to TRBD2. The length of the CDR3 is 15 residues. Trimming took 6 bases from V and 1 from J; bases not matched to a gene: 4. The germline gives CDR1 SGHNT, CDR2 YENEEA. The chain's CDR3 is CASRPGTSGTDTQYF. CDR3 sequence (DNA): TGTGCCAGCAGGCCCGGGACTAGCGGCACAGATACGCAGTATTTT.

The chain recombines TRBV6-8 with TRBJ1-1, with D tentatively TRBD1 (6 bases). The CDR3 covers 16 residues. In germline, CDR1 is MNHGY, CDR2 SAAAGT. V was cut by 10 bases and J by 2 bases, with 23 bases left in between. CDR3 protein: CAIRLPPTTGNTEAFF. CDR3 coding DNA: TGTGCCATAAGATTACCCCCCACGACAGGCAACACTGAAGCTTTCTTT.

V usage is TRBV7-9 and J usage is TRBJ1-1; D may be TRBD1 (5 bases). The germline V gene encodes CDR1 SEHNR and CDR2 FQNEAQ (reference sequence). The CDR3 covers 13 residues. Trimming left V 5 bases short and J 2 bases short, with 9 bases between. Here the CDR3 DNA reads TGTGCCAGCAGCCCCCGGACAAACACTGAAGCTTTCTTT. This encodes CASSPRTNTEAFF.

CDR3 bases: TGTGCCAGCAGCCCCCCCGGGGCGGGATTTCAGCCCCAGCATTTT. Translation: CASSPPGAGFQPQHF. The chain employs TRBV7-9 and TRBJ1-5; D is perhaps TRBD1 (5 bases). With 5 bases removed from V and 6 bases from J, the gap between germline ends came to 17 bases. The CDR3 length is 15 residues. In germline, CDR1 is SEHNR, CDR2 FQNEAQ (reference sequence).

The chain carries TRBV6-1 and TRBJ1-3; D is possibly TRBD1 (5 bases). With 11 bases removed from V and 1 base from J, the gap between germline ends came to 15 bases. Germline-derived CDR1 and CDR2 are MNHNS and SASEGT. The CDR3 is 14 residues long. The CDR3 DNA follows: TGTGCCGGTGGGGGGGGACTTTCTGGAAACACCATATATTTT. Its translation: CAGGGGLSGNTIYF.

This clone was observed once. The chain couples TRBV2 to TRBJ2-7; TRBD1 aligns across 8 bases. There are 12 residues in the CDR3. V shed 7 bases and J 3 bases; nucleotides not matched to a gene: 2. Germline lookup yields CDR1 SNHLY and CDR2 FYNNEI. The CDR3 here is CASKQGDYEQYV. In DNA, the CDR3 is TGTGCCAGCAAACAGGGGGACTACGAGCAGTACGTC.

This chain connects TRBV12-5 to TRBJ1-2; D gene unclear. The CDR3 covers 14 residues. Germline CDR1 LGHNT, CDR2 FRNRAP. Trimming pared 1 base from V and 4 bases from J, leaving 10 bases between. DNA for the CDR3: TGTGCTAGTGGTTTGGGGAGGGCCATCTATGGCTACACCTTC. Translation: CASGLGRAIYGYTF.

The chain joins TRBV6-1 to TRBJ2-5, with D perhaps matching TRBD2 (6 bases). Trimming removed 6 bases at V and 2 bases at J, with 16 bases between. The germline V gene has CDR1 MNHNS and CDR2 SASEGT. This CDR3 has 15 residues. CDR3 sequence reads: CASSKINGGQETQYF. The CDR3 region has the DNA TGTGCCAGCAGCAAAATAAATGGGGGGCAAGAGACCCAGTACTTC.